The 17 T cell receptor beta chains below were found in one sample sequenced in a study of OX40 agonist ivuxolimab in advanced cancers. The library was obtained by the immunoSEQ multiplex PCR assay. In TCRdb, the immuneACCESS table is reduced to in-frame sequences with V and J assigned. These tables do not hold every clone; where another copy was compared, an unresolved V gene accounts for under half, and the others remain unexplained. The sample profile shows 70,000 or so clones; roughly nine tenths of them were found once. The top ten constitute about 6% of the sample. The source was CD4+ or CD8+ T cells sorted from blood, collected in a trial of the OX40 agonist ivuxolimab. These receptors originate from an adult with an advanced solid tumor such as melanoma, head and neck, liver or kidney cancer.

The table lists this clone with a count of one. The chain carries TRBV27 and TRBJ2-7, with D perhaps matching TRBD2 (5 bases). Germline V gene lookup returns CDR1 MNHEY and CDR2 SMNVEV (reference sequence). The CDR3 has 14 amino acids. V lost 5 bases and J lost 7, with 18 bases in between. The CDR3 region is CASSPGDILEEQYF. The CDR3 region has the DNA TGTGCCAGCAGTCCCGGGGATATTCTTGAGGAGCAGTACTTC.

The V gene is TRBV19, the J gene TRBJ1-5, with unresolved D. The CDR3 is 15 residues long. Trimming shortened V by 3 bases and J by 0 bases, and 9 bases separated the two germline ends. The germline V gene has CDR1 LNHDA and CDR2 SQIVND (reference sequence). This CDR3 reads CASSMGGNSNQPQHF. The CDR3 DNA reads TGTGCCAGTAGTATGGGCGGAAATAGCAATCAGCCCCAGCATTTT.

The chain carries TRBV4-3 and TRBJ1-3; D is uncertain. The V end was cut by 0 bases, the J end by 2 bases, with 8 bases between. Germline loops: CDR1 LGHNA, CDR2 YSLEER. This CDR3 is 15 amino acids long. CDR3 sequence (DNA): TGCGCCAGCAGCCAAGAATTTGCCCCTGGAAACACCATATATTTT. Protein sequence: CASSQEFAPGNTIYF.

The CDR3 nucleotides are TGTGCCAGCAGCTTAGGCCAGGGAAGCTCACCCCTCCACTTT. Translation: CASSLGQGSSPLHF. V is TRBV5-4 and J is TRBJ1-6, with D possibly TRBD1 on 5 matching bases. This CDR3 is built from 14 residues. Germline V CDR1 and CDR2: SGHNT, YYREEE (reference sequence). The germline V and J ends were trimmed by 2 bases and 10 bases, with 13 bases remaining between them.

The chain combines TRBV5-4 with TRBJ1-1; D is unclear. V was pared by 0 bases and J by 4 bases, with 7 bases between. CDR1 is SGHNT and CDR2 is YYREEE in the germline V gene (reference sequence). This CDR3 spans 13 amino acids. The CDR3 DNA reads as TGTGCCAGCAGCTTGGACGGGCTCACTGAAGCTTTCTTT. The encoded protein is CASSLDGLTEAFF. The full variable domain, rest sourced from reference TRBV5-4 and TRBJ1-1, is ETGVTQSPTHLIKTRGQQVTLRCSSQSGHNTVSWYQQALGQGPQFIFQYYREEENGRGNFPPRFSGLQFPNYSSELNVNALELDDSALYLCASSLDGLTEAFFGQGTRLTVV.

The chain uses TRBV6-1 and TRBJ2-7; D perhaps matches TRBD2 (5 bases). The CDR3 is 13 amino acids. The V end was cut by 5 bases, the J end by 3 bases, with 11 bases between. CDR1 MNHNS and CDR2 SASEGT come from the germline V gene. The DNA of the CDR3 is TGTGCCAGCAGTTCGGACGGGGACTACGAGCAGTACTTC. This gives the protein CASSSDGDYEQYF.

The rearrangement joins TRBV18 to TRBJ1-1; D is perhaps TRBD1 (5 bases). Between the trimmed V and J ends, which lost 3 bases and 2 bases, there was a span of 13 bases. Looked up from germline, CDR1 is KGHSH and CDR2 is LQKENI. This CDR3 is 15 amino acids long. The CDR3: CASSPSGTANTEAFF. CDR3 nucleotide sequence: TGTGCCAGCTCACCGAGCGGGACCGCCAACACTGAAGCTTTCTTT.

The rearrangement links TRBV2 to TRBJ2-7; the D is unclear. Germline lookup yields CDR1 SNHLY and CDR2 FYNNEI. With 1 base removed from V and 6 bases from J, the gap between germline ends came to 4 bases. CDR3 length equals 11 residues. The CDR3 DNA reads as TGTGCCAGCAGTGAAGGGGGCGAGCAGTACTTC. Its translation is CASSEGGEQYF.

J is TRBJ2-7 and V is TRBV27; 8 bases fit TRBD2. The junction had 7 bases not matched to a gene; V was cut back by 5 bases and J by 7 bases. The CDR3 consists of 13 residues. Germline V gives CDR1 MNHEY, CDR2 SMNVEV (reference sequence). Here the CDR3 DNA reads TGTGCCAGCAGTCCGATGGGACTAGAAGAGCAGTACTTC. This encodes CASSPMGLEEQYF.

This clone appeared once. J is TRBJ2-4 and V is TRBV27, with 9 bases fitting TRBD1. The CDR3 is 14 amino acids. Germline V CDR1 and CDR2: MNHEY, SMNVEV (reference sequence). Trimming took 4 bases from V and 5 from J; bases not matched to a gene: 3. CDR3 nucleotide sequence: TGTGCCAGCAGTTCCAGACAGGGGGAAAACATTCAGTACTTC. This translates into CASSSRQGENIQYF.

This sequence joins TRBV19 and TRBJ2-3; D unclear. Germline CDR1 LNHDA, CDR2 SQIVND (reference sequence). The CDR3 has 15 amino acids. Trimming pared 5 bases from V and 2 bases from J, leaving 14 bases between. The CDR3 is CASSWGGYDTDTQYF. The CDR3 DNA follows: TGTGCCAGTAGTTGGGGTGGGTACGACACAGATACGCAGTATTTT.

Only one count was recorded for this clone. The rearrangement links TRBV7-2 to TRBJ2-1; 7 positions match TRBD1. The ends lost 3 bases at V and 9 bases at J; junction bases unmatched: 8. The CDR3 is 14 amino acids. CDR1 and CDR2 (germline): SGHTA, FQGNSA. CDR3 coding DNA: TGTGCCAGCAGCTTGCTAACAGGGGCGGTTGAGCAGTTCTTC. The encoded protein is CASSLLTGAVEQFF.

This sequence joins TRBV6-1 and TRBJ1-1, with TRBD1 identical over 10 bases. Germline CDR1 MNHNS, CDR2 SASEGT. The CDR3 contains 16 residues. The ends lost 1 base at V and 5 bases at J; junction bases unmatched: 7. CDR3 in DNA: TGTGCCAGCAGTGAAGGAGCGACAGGGGGCAGAACTGAAGCTTTCTTT. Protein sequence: CASSEGATGGRTEAFF.

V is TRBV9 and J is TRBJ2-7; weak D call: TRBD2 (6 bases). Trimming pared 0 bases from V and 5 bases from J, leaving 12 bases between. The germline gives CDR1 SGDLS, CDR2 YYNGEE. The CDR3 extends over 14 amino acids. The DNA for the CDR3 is TGTGCCAGCAGCGTAGGGGGGGATTCAAACGAGCAGTACTTC. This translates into CASSVGGDSNEQYF.

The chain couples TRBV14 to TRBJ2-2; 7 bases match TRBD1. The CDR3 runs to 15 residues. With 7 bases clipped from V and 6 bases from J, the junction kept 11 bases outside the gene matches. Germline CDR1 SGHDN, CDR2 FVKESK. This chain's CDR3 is CASTTGVMSPGELFF. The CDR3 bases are TGTGCCAGCACAACAGGGGTAATGTCTCCCGGGGAGCTGTTTTTT.

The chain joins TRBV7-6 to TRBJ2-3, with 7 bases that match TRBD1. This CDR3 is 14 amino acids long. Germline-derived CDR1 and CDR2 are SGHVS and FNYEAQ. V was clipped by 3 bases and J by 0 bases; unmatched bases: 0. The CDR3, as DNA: TGTGCCAGCAGCTTGGGACAGAGCACAGATACGCAGTATTTT. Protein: CASSLGQSTDTQYF.

The CDR3 reads CASRSGTGLNNEQFF. The CDR3 DNA follows: TGTGCCAGCAGATCCGGGACAGGGTTGAACAATGAGCAGTTCTTC. The chain links TRBV7-9 to TRBJ2-1; 9 bases align to TRBD1. Germline V CDR1 and CDR2: SEHNR, FQNEAQ (reference sequence). The CDR3 extends over 15 amino acids. V gave up 6 bases and J gave up 5 bases; unmatched junction bases: 8.